The rows below give T cell receptor beta chains drawn from one sample of a study of regulatory T cells in long-lasting Graves disease. A single record per CDR3 protein comes from TCRdb applying MiXCR to the multiplex PCR reads. Among hundreds of thousands of distinct CDR3 sequences listed, roughly 14% were seen once. This same sample was also part of a study on T cells in Graves' hyperthyroidism and ophthalmopathy.

Here the sequenced sample was peripheral blood mononuclear cells (PBMCs), taken at new diagnosis, from a patient treated with antithyroid drugs. The source is a man under 40 with Graves disease. Each CDR3 is given without its conserved first and last residue. The order of the fields is CDR3 length, V gene, J gene, CDR3 protein.

cdr3_length: 13; v_call: TRBV7-9; j_call: TRBJ1-1; cdr3_aa: ASSRVTGMNTEAF
cdr3_length: 14; v_call: TRBV6-1; j_call: TRBJ2-6; cdr3_aa: ASRGTDSSGANVLT
cdr3_length: 11; v_call: TRBV24-1; j_call: TRBJ2-7; cdr3_aa: ATSGLDSYEQY
cdr3_length: 12; v_call: TRBV30; j_call: TRBJ1-5; cdr3_aa: AWSQKGARQPQH
cdr3_length: 14; v_call: TRBV11-2; j_call: TRBJ2-7; cdr3_aa: ASSSPDRRGSYEQY
cdr3_length: 12; v_call: TRBV12-3/TRBV12-4; j_call: TRBJ1-5; cdr3_aa: ASSLGHSNQPQH
cdr3_length: 13; v_call: TRBV5-1; j_call: TRBJ1-6; cdr3_aa: ASSLDGVANSPLH
cdr3_length: 12; v_call: TRBV9; j_call: TRBJ2-7; cdr3_aa: ASSAGTSLHEQY
cdr3_length: 14; v_call: TRBV24-1; j_call: TRBJ2-1; cdr3_aa: ATSDPSPSGYNEQF
cdr3_length: 14; v_call: TRBV11-2; j_call: TRBJ1-1; cdr3_aa: ASRGQGRGLNTEAF
cdr3_length: 11; v_call: TRBV5-1; j_call: TRBJ2-7; cdr3_aa: ASSVANPYEQY
cdr3_length: 8; v_call: TRBV28; j_call: TRBJ1-3; cdr3_aa: ASFGNTIY
cdr3_length: 11; v_call: TRBV12-5; j_call: TRBJ2-3; cdr3_aa: ASGLGTTDTQY
cdr3_length: 12; v_call: TRBV5-6; j_call: TRBJ1-3; cdr3_aa: ASSPNMGGNTIY
cdr3_length: 18; v_call: TRBV6-1; j_call: TRBJ2-2; cdr3_aa: ASSLLGTTGLAGGPGELF
cdr3_length: 13; v_call: TRBV7-2; j_call: TRBJ2-7; cdr3_aa: ASLPHPDPTYEQH
cdr3_length: 10; v_call: TRBV20-1; j_call: TRBJ1-2; cdr3_aa: SARQESYGYT
cdr3_length: 12; v_call: TRBV20-1; j_call: TRBJ2-2; cdr3_aa: SARRFKNTGELF
cdr3_length: 11; v_call: TRBV19; j_call: TRBJ2-1; cdr3_aa: ASSIGTRREQF
cdr3_length: 10; v_call: TRBV28; j_call: TRBJ1-2; cdr3_aa: ASSPDWYGYT
cdr3_length: 14; v_call: TRBV11-1; j_call: TRBJ2-1; cdr3_aa: ASTHWGSGSYNEQF
cdr3_length: 8; v_call: TRBV6-1; j_call: TRBJ1-2; cdr3_aa: ASSIGGYT
cdr3_length: 10; v_call: TRBV29-1; j_call: TRBJ1-5; cdr3_aa: SVASGNQPQH
cdr3_length: 13; v_call: TRBV12-3/TRBV12-4; j_call: TRBJ1-1; cdr3_aa: ASSLRSAVNTEAF